Listed here are 17 T cell receptor beta chains from one sample, sequenced in a study of cytomegalovirus exposure and HLA in healthy donors. PCR primers comprised 60 Vbeta and 13 Jbeta primers. TCRdb's table, derived via immunoSEQ multiplex PCR, lists solely in-frame clones and lacks some. Counted here are about 160,000 clones, roughly 85% occurring once; the ten biggest clones make up 0.85%. Source material: PBMCs. All receptors derive from a woman in her 30s in good health and CMV-seronegative.

The chain couples TRBV13 to TRBJ2-5; 7 bases line up with TRBD1. The J call may be mistaken, given a closer DNA end match to TRBJ2-7. Germline CDR1 is PRHDT and CDR2 is FYEKMQ (reference sequence). The CDR3 covers 15 residues. This CDR3 reads CASSFLDRDLYEQYF. In DNA form, the CDR3 reads TGTGCCAGCAGCTTCCTCGACAGGGATCTATACGAGCAGTACTTC.

The J gene is TRBJ1-1, the V gene TRBV10-1, with D tentatively TRBD1 (5 bases). Trimming pared 5 bases from V and 3 bases from J, leaving 22 bases between. CDR1 is WNHNN and CDR2 is SYGVQD in the germline V gene (reference sequence). CDR3 length: 17 residues. DNA for the CDR3: TGCGCCAGCAGTCGGTCAAGGGGAAGATTCTGGGACACTGAAGCTTTCTTT. It is translated as CASSRSRGRFWDTEAFF.

The rearrangement joins TRBV19 to TRBJ2-3; 15 bases map to TRBD2. The CDR3 loop spans 16 amino acids. Germline V gives CDR1 LNHDA, CDR2 SQIVND (reference sequence). The V segment lost 4 bases and the J segment 5 bases; nucleotides outside the gene matches: 4. CDR3 nucleotide sequence: TGTGCCAGTAGTACCGGACTAGCGGGAGGGGGAGATACGCAGTATTTT. Residues: CASSTGLAGGGDTQYF.

This rearrangement joins TRBV28 to TRBJ2-1; 11 bases are shared with TRBD2. The V segment lost 2 bases and the J segment 7 bases; nucleotides outside the gene matches: 7. The CDR3 is 16 amino acids. Germline values: CDR1 MDHEN, CDR2 SYDVKM. Here the CDR3 reads CASSLSSGRARNEQFF. DNA of the CDR3: TGTGCCAGCAGTTTAAGTAGCGGGAGGGCGAGGAATGAGCAGTTCTTC.

This clone was picked up one time. The CDR3 region is CASIPLWTNYGYTF. The CDR3 DNA is TGTGCCAGCATCCCACTATGGACTAACTATGGCTACACCTTC. The chain is built from TRBV2 and TRBJ1-2, with no clear D. The CDR3 has 14 residues. V was pared by 7 bases and J by 0 bases, with 12 bases between. Germline V CDR1 and CDR2: SNHLY, FYNNEI.

The rearrangement links TRBV2 to TRBJ1-2, with 8 bases aligning to TRBD1. The germline CDR1 and CDR2 sequences are SNHLY and FYNNEI. The CDR3 has 15 residues. Germline trimming cut 4 bases from V and 0 bases from J; bases unmatched to any gene: 4. CDR3: CASSGDRRANYGYTF. The CDR3, as DNA: TGTGCCAGCAGTGGGGACAGGAGGGCTAACTATGGCTACACCTTC.

The rearrangement joins TRBV30 to TRBJ1-2; no clear D gene. CDR3 size: 13 residues. Germline lookup yields CDR1 GTSNPN and CDR2 SVGIG (reference sequence). The V end was cut by 0 bases, the J end by 2 bases, with 7 bases between. CDR3 nucleotides: TGTGCCTGGAGTGTGCGGTCGAACTATGGCTACACCTTC. The encoded protein is CAWSVRSNYGYTF. Using reference TRBV30 and TRBJ1-2 for the parts outside the CDR3, the full variable domain is SQTIHQWPATLVQPVGSPLSLECTVEGTSNPNLYWYRQAAGRGLQLLFYSVGIGQISSEVPQNLSASRPQDRQFILSSKKLLLSDSGFYLCAWSVRSNYGYTFGSGTRLTVV.

This chain connects TRBV18 to TRBJ2-7, with 9 bases matching TRBD1. Germline CDR1 and CDR2: KGHSH and LQKENI. V was clipped by 3 bases and J by 3 bases; unmatched bases: 3. The CDR3 sequence is 14 residues long. CDR3 DNA sequence: TGTGCCAGCTCACCGGGGACAGGGCTCTACGAGCAGTACTTC. Protein sequence: CASSPGTGLYEQYF.

In this sample, this clone turned up once. V is TRBV7-2 and J is TRBJ2-1; 8 bases match TRBD2. V shed 6 bases, J shed 1 base, and the junction held 11 bases outside the gene matches. The CDR3 is made up of 17 amino acids. The germline V gene has CDR1 SGHTA and CDR2 FQGNSA. CDR3 protein: CASSLVWAGGSYNEQFF. The CDR3 DNA sequence: TGTGCCAGCAGTTTGGTTTGGGCGGGAGGTTCCTACAATGAGCAGTTCTTC.

The V and J genes are TRBV30 and TRBJ2-1; possibly TRBD2 for D (6 bases). The CDR3 is 16 residues long. Germline CDR1 GTSNPN, CDR2 SVGIG (reference sequence). The V end lost 5 bases, the J end lost 0 bases, and 17 bases lay between the germline ends. CDR3 in DNA: TGTGCCTGGCTCAATAGGAGGGCAAGCTCCTACAATGAGCAGTTCTTC. Translation: CAWLNRRASSYNEQFF. The full variable domain, its missing parts supplied by reference TRBV30 and TRBJ2-1, is SQTIHQWPATLVQPVGSPLSLECTVEGTSNPNLYWYRQAAGRGLQLLFYSVGIGQISSEVPQNLSASRPQDRQFILSSKKLLLSDSGFYLCAWLNRRASSYNEQFFGPGTRLTVL.

This chain connects TRBV5-8 to TRBJ2-1; 7 bases match TRBD1. Germline trimming cut 7 bases from V and 8 bases from J; bases unmatched to any gene: 15. CDR1 SGHTS and CDR2 YDEGEE come from the germline V gene. This CDR3 comprises 15 residues. The CDR3 DNA follows: TGTGCCAGCCGAAAGAGTACAGGGGTGGTCTATGAGCAGTTCTTC. Translated: CASRKSTGVVYEQFF.

The V call is TRBV27, the J call TRBJ1-2, with 11 bases aligning to TRBD1. The CDR3 is made up of 17 amino acids. Germline V CDR1 and CDR2: MNHEY, SMNVEV (reference sequence). With V trimmed by 5 bases and J by 2 bases, 10 bases remained unmatched. The CDR3 spells CASSPWTGGGQNYGYTF. CDR3 nucleotide sequence: TGTGCCAGCAGTCCTTGGACAGGGGGCGGTCAGAACTATGGCTACACCTTC.

This clone has just a few counts. J is TRBJ1-5 and V is TRBV10-3; 7 bases agree with TRBD1. V gave up 10 bases and J gave up 1 base; unmatched junction bases: 10. The CDR3 contains 15 residues. The germline V gene encodes CDR1 ENHRY and CDR2 SYGVKD. This CDR3 is CATRGGSGSNQPQHF. CDR3 sequence (DNA): TGTGCCACCCGAGGGGGCAGTGGGAGCAATCAGCCCCAGCATTTT.

The chain links TRBV14 to TRBJ2-5; 15 positions agree with TRBD2. The CDR3 runs 16 residues. V lost 4 bases, J lost 1 base, and 1 base stayed unmatched. Germline V gives CDR1 SGHDN, CDR2 FVKESK. CDR3: CASSRGLAGGQETQYF. The DNA for the CDR3 is TGTGCCAGCAGCCGGGGACTAGCGGGGGGCCAAGAGACCCAGTACTTC. Together with reference TRBV14 and TRBJ2-5, the CDR3 gives the full variable domain: EAGVTQFPSHSVIEKGQTVTLRCDPISGHDNLYWYRRVMGKEIKFLLHFVKESKQDESGMPNNRFLAERTGGTYSTLKVQPAELEDSGVYFCASSRGLAGGQETQYFGPGTRLLVL.

The CDR3 loop is CASSKQGRNTEAFF. The CDR3, as DNA: TGTGCCAGTAGTAAACAGGGGAGGAACACTGAAGCTTTCTTT. The chain uses TRBV19 and TRBJ1-1, with 7 positions matching TRBD1. The CDR3 totals 14 residues. J was trimmed by 1 base and V by 4 bases; bases with no gene match: 3. CDR1 and CDR2 (germline): LNHDA, SQIVND (reference sequence).

The gene calls are TRBV20-1 and TRBJ2-1; D may be TRBD2 (6 bases). The germline V gene encodes CDR1 DFQATT and CDR2 SNEGSKA (reference sequence). This CDR3 has 11 amino acids. In nucleotides, the CDR3 is TGCGGAGGGGAAACCTACAATGAGCAGTTCTTC. It codes for CGGETYNEQFF.

V gene TRBV7-9 combines with J gene TRBJ1-1, with D unclear. This CDR3 comprises 12 residues. V lost 0 bases to trimming and J lost 11 bases, with 10 bases between them. CDR1 SEHNR and CDR2 FQNEAQ come from the germline V gene (reference sequence). The CDR3 coding sequence is TGTGCCAGCAGCTTAGCGGAGGGCGCGGCTTTCTTT. Residues: CASSLAEGAAFF.